This T cell receptor beta chain was identified during a study of blood T cell repertoires in COVID-19. Profiling relied on immunoSEQ multiplex PCR, and the TCRdb table lists in-frame clones only, not all of them. Found here are roughly 150,000 clones, approximately 88% of them singletons; the top ten hold less than 5.5%. Deletions cut 2 bases from V and 0 bases from J, with 11 bases between. The CDR3 covers 16 residues. In germline, CDR1 is MDHEN, CDR2 SYDVKM. This clone has more than one count but fewer than ten. The V call is TRBV28, the J call TRBJ1-3; a possible D gene is TRBD1 (5 bases). The source material was peripheral blood. The receptor was derived from a human donor in a cohort sampled during active COVID-19. The CDR3: CASSLKGLVSGNTIYF. CDR3 sequence (DNA): TGTGCCAGCAGTTTAAAGGGGCTTGTCTCTGGAAACACCATATATTTT. The variable domain in full, with the rest retrieved from reference TRBV28 and TRBJ1-3, is DVKVTQSSRYLVKRTGEKVFLECVQDMDHENMFWYRQDPGLGLRLIYFSYDVKMKEKGDIPEGYSVSREKKERFSLILESASTNQTSMYLCASSLKGLVSGNTIYFGEGSWLTVV.